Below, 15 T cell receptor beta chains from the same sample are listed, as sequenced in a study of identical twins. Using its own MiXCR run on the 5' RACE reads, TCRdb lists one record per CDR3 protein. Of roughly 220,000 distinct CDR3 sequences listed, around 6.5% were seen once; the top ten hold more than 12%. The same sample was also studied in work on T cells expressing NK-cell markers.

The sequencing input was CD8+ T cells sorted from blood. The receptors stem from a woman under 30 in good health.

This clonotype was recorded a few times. The DNA for the CDR3 is TGTGCCAGCAGCCTCAGGGGTAACGCCTACGAGCAGTACTTC. Translation: CASSLRGNAYEQYF. V is TRBV5-5 and J is TRBJ2-7; D might be TRBD1 (6 bases). Germline CDR1 reads SGHKS; CDR2 reads YYEKEE (reference sequence). The CDR3 has 14 amino acids. The germline V and J ends were trimmed by 4 bases and 2 bases, with 13 bases remaining between them.

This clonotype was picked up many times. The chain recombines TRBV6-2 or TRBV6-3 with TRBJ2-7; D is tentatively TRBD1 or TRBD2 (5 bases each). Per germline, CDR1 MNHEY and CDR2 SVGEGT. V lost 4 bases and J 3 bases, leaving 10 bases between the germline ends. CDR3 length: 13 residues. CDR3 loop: CASSLGTFYEQYF. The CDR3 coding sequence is TGTGCCAGCAGTTTAGGGACCTTCTACGAGCAGTACTTC.

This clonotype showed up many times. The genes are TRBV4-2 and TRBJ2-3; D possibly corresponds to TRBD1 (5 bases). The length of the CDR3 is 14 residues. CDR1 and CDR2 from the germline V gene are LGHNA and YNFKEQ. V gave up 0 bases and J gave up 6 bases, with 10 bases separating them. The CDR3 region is CASSQETERDTQYF. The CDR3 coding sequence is TGTGCCAGCAGCCAAGAGACAGAGAGGGATACGCAGTATTTT.

The CDR3 spells CASSFEGGYNEQFF. CDR3 in DNA: TGTGCCAGCAGTTTTGAGGGGGGGTACAATGAGCAGTTCTTC. V is TRBV12-3 or TRBV12-4 and J is TRBJ2-1, with D tentatively TRBD2 (7 bases). The CDR3 has 14 residues. V was cut by 3 bases and J by 4 bases, with 10 bases left in between.

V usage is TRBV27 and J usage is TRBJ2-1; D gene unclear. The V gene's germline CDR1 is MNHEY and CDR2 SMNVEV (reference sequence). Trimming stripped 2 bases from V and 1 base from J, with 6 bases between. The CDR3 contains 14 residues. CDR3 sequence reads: CASSLVRSYNEQFF. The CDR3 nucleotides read TGTGCCAGCAGTTTAGTTAGATCCTACAATGAGCAGTTCTTC.

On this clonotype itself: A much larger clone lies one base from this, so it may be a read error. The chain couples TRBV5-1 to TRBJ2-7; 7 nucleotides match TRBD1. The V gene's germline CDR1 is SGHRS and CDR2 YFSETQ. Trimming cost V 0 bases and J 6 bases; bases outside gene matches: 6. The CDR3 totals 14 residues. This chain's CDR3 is CASSLEGGPCEQYF. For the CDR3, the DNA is TGCGCCAGCAGCTTGGAAGGGGGCCCCTGCGAGCAGTACTTC. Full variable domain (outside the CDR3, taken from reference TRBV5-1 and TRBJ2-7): KAGVTQTPRYLIKTRGQQVTLSCSPISGHRSVSWYQQTPGQGLQFLFEYFSETQRNKGNFPGRFSGRQFSNSRSEMNVSTLELGDSALYLCASSLEGGPCEQYFGPGTRLTVT.

The CDR3 loop is CASRKEGETQYF. The CDR3 nucleotides read TGTGCCAGCAGGAAGGAGGGGGAGACCCAGTACTTC. J is TRBJ2-5 and V is TRBV5-6; TRBD2 might be the D (6 bases). V was shortened by 5 bases and J by 5 bases, with 10 bases between the two germline ends. The germline CDR1 and CDR2 sequences are SGHDT and YYEEEE. CDR3 length: 12 residues.

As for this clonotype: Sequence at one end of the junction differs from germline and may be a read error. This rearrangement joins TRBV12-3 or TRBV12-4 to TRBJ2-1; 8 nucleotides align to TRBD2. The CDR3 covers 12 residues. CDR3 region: CASGTSLNEKFF. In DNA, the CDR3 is TGTGCCAGCGGGACTAGTCTCAATGAGAAGTTCTTC.

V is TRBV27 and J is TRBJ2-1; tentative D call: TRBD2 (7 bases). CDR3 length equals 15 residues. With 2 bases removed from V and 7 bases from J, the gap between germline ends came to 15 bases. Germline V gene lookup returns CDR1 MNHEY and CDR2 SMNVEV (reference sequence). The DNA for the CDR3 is TGTGCCAGCAGTTTAGGGGCTAGCGGACAGAATGAGCAGTTCTTC. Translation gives CASSLGASGQNEQFF.

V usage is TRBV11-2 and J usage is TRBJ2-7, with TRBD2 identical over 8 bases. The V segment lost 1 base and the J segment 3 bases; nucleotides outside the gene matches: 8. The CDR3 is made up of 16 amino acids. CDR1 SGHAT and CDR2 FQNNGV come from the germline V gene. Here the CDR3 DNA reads TGTGCCAGCAGCTTAGGCTACGGGAGGGGATACTACGAGCAGTACTTC. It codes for CASSLGYGRGYYEQYF.

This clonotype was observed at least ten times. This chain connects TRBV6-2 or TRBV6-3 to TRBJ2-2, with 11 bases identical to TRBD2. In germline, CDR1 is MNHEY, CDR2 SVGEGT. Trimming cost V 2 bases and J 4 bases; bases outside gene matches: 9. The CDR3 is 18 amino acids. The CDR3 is CASSYTPLAGVVTGELFF. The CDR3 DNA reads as TGTGCCAGCAGTTACACCCCACTAGCGGGAGTTGTCACCGGGGAGCTGTTTTTT.

The CDR3 nucleotides read TGTGCCATGAGCCCCGGACTGGTCTGGGGAGGCTACACCTTC. Translating gives CAMSPGLVWGGYTF. The chain uses TRBV5-6 and TRBJ1-2; D ambiguous. Germline V lookup: CDR1 SGHDT, CDR2 YYEEEE. The CDR3 is 14 residues long. Deletions cut 9 bases from V and 8 bases from J, with 23 bases between.

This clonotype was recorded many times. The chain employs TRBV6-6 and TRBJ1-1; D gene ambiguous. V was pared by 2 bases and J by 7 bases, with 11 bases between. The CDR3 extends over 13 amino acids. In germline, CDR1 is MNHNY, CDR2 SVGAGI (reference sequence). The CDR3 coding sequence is TGTGCCAGCAGTTACCCCTCCACGTATGAAGCTTTCTTT. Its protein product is CASSYPSTYEAFF.

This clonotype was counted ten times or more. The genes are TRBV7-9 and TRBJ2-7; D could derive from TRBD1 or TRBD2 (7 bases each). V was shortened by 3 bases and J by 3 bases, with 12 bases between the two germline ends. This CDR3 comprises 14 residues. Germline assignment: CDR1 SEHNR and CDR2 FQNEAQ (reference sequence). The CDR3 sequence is CASSFPGGGYEQYF. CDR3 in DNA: TGTGCCAGCAGCTTCCCAGGGGGGGGCTACGAGCAGTACTTC. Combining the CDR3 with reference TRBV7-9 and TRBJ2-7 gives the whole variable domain DTGVSQNPRHKITKRGQNVTFRCDPISEHNRLYWYRQTLGQGPEFLTYFQNEAQLEKSRLLSDRFSAERPKGSFSTLEIQRTEQGDSAMYLCASSFPGGGYEQYFGPGTRLTVT.

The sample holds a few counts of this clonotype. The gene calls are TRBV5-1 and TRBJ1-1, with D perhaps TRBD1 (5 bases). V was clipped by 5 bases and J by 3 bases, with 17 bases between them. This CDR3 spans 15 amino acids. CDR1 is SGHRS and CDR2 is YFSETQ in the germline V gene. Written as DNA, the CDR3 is TGCGCCAGCAGTCACCGGGGGGACGGGTACACTGAAGCTTTCTTT. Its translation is CASSHRGDGYTEAFF.